One TCR beta chain is described in this entry. Its specificity is not known. Germline V CDR1 and CDR2: SEHNR, FQNEAQ (reference sequence). There are 15 residues in the CDR3. The V end lost 6 bases, the J end lost 2 bases, and 17 bases lay between the germline ends. The data stem from a study of T cell responses to AZD1222 COVID-19 vaccine. Study-wide context: Pooling was applied to second doses at about 4 or about 12 weeks.

Findings of the study overall: Unmutated variant regions reportedly attract nearly half of all spike-specific TCRs.

Sequencing used immunoSEQ multiplex PCR; TCRdb keeps in-frame clones, though not all of them. The top ten hold 6.9% of the sample, which has over 150,000 clones, 80% to 90% seen once. The material was peripheral blood, obtained on day 0 of AZD1222 vaccination. The chain links TRBV7-9 to TRBJ2-7, with D possibly called TRBD1 or TRBD2 (5 bases each). This TCR derives from an adult in good health. The DNA for the CDR3 is TGTGCCAGCAGTCCCCGGGGCAGGGAACCCTACGAGCAGTACTTC. This sequence encodes CASSPRGREPYEQYF.